What follows describes a single TCR beta chain. Its antigen remains unidentified. Base qualities were left out, and no much larger clone turns up one base away. The immunoSEQ Assay, a bias-controlled multiplex PCR, was used to amplify TCRbeta CDR3 regions from genomic DNA. The original pipeline was this. The number of nucleated cells in each sample was estimated from the amplification of reference gene primers within the assay. To quantify the absolute abundance of each unique TCRbeta CDR3 rearrangement, sequence reads were collapsed and filtered. For each sample, productive Simpson clonality was calculated as the square root of Simpson's diversity index across productive rearrangements. TCRdb re-hosts the immuneACCESS table, in-frame sequences only. Its copies lack some clones; in the studies checked, an unresolved V gene accounts for under half of them, and the cause for the rest is not known. V and J calls and clone size are given by that table; D and trimming were obtained from the DNA. Across this sample there are 180,000 or so clones, with 84% seen only once. The ten largest clonotypes hold roughly 8% of the sample.

Another Seattle source contributed samples from volunteer blood donors who had recovered from COVID-19. Each collaborating institution followed its own protocols to collect whole blood in K2EDTA tubes. Collaborator samples were shipped for TCRbeta analysis as frozen whole blood, isolated PBMCs, or DNA extracted from either sample type. The data stem from a study of blood T cell repertoires in COVID-19 (dated by TCRdb to 2018 to 2021). In terms of the full investigation: Samples covering the acute and convalescent phases of COVID-19 were provided by collaborators in the United States, Italy and Spain. The material from the prospective study consisted of cDNA or gDNA derived from T cells, B-cell-depleted T cells, or PBMCs. The dataset comprised deeply sampled blood TCRbeta repertoires from subjects exposed to, actively infected with, or recovered from COVID-19. The repertoires were released in a freely available public database intended as a resource for research on the immune response to SARS-CoV-2. Samples were obtained from the ongoing ImmuneRACE study (first 160 participants) and from approximately 1,200 subjects provided by 6 global collaborators. Nearly every sample came with metadata listing a de-identified subject ID, COVID-19 status, age in years and sex. Where available, HLA class I and class II types were taken from metadata supplied by the sample provider and were not determined by assay-based typing.

Its CDR3 holds 15 amino acids, cysteine through phenylalanine. CDR3 DNA is the only sequence kept; it has 45 bases, read in frame from the first base. Ends trimmed: V by 8 bases, J by 5 bases; bases unmatched to a gene: 10. CDR1 and CDR2 were assigned from the germline V gene as ENHRY and SYGVKD. Findings and caveats that apply to the study as a whole: The amount of clinical and demographic metadata varied by source and participant and was provided uncurated.

Input material: peripheral blood. The chain employs TRBV10-3 and TRBJ2-2; 8 of the junction bases match TRBD1. The TCR sequence derives from a man aged 40-50 years who had recovered from COVID-19. The CDR3 sequence is CAIYRQGFTTGELFF. The bases read TGTGCCATCTATAGACAGGGGTTCACTACCGGGGAGCTGTTTTTT.